The sequence of this T cell receptor beta chain was determined in a study of shared clonotypes between healthy human individuals. Study at large: Donor ages ranged 18 to 49 years: a couple of women, three men.

Several immunoSEQ plates received, in even portions, the genomic DNA of each subset. Amplification in unsorted PBMC replicate PCRs started from about 280 ng DNA, which equals some 30,000 T cell genomes. Assay: immunoSEQ multiplex PCR; the TCRdb copy retains only in-frame clones and omits some. The sample has fewer than 500,000 clones, almost 80% seen once; the top ten hold approximately 13%. With unsorted samples, genomic DNA was obtained from 89 million or so PBMCs. CDR1 and CDR2 (germline): SGHDN, FVKESK. The CDR3 is 13 residues long. V dropped 4 bases and J dropped 6 bases, with 12 bases sitting between them.

The J gene is TRBJ1-1, the V gene TRBV14, with D possibly TRBD1 on 6 matching bases. The sequenced sample was PBMCs. The TCR originated in a woman in her thirties or forties in good health. Some clones in this sample may be carry-over from other donors' samples. Written as DNA, the CDR3 is TGTGCCAGCAGCCCCCGATACAGGGCTGAAGCTTTCTTT. This codes for CASSPRYRAEAFF.